This is a list of T cell receptor beta chains from one sample in a study of cytomegalovirus exposure and HLA in healthy donors. Using immunoSEQ multiplex PCR, the repertoire was profiled, and TCRdb retains in-frame clones only, with some absent. There are 80,000 or so clones in the sample; around 80% occur only once, and around 3.1% lies in the top ten. The sequencing input was PBMCs. The receptors stem from a man in his forties or fifties in good health and CMV-seropositive. The CDR3 runs from the conserved cysteine through the conserved F or W. A D gene is named only where the DNA matches it firmly. Expanded clones are given a class, and other clones once, few, many or no size at all.

.,.,TRBV5-4,TRBJ2-2,TGTGCCAGCAGCCTCTCCACCGGGGAGCTGTTTTTT,CASSLSTGELFF
.,TRBD1,TRBV6-1,TRBJ1-5,TGTGCCAGCAGTGACCTAGGGGACAGGTATCAGCCCCAGCATTTT,CASSDLGDRYQPQHF
.,TRBD2,TRBV7-9,TRBJ2-2,TGTGCTAGCAGTTACGGACTAGCGGGAGTTCGAACCGGGGAGCTGTTTTTT,CASSYGLAGVRTGELFF
.,.,TRBV11-2,TRBJ2-3,TGTGCCAGCAGCTCCCCGCCCCTTAAGTACAGGGAAGATACGCAGTATTTT,CASSSPPLKYREDTQYF
few,.,TRBV18,TRBJ2-6,TGTGCCAGCTCACCTAGTGGGGCCAACGTCCTGACTTTC,CASSPSGANVLTF
.,TRBD2,TRBV7-9,TRBJ2-1,TGTGCCAGCAGCCCCCCCCCTCGGGCTAGCGGGAGTATCAATGAGCAGTTCTTC,CASSPPPRASGSINEQFF
.,TRBD2,TRBV4-2,TRBJ2-1,TGTGCCAGCAGCCGGAGAGCGGGAGAGGCGGTCGATGAGCAGTTCTTC,CASSRRAGEAVDEQFF
.,TRBD1,TRBV5-6,TRBJ2-7,TGTGCCAGCAGAAAAGACAGACAGGGCTACGAGCAGTACTTC,CASRKDRQGYEQYF
.,TRBD2,TRBV6-5,TRBJ2-7,TGTGCCAGCAGTTACTCTCGCGGGAGTTCGTACGAGCAGTACTTC,CASSYSRGSSYEQYF
.,.,TRBV25-1,TRBJ1-3,TGTGCCAGCAGTGATAAGGACACCATACTAGGAAACACCATATATTTT,CASSDKDTILGNTIYF
.,.,TRBV10-3,TRBJ2-7,TGTGCCACCCGGACAGTTGGAGGTCTCGAGCAGTACTTC,CATRTVGGLEQYF
.,.,TRBV5-5,TRBJ2-2,TGTGCCAGCAGCTTGGATGCTAGCAGGGGCGCCGGGGAGCTGTTTTTT,CASSLDASRGAGELFF
.,.,TRBV18,TRBJ1-1,TGTGCCAGCTCACCTCCAACAGTTAAGTACACTGAAGCTTTCTTT,CASSPPTVKYTEAFF